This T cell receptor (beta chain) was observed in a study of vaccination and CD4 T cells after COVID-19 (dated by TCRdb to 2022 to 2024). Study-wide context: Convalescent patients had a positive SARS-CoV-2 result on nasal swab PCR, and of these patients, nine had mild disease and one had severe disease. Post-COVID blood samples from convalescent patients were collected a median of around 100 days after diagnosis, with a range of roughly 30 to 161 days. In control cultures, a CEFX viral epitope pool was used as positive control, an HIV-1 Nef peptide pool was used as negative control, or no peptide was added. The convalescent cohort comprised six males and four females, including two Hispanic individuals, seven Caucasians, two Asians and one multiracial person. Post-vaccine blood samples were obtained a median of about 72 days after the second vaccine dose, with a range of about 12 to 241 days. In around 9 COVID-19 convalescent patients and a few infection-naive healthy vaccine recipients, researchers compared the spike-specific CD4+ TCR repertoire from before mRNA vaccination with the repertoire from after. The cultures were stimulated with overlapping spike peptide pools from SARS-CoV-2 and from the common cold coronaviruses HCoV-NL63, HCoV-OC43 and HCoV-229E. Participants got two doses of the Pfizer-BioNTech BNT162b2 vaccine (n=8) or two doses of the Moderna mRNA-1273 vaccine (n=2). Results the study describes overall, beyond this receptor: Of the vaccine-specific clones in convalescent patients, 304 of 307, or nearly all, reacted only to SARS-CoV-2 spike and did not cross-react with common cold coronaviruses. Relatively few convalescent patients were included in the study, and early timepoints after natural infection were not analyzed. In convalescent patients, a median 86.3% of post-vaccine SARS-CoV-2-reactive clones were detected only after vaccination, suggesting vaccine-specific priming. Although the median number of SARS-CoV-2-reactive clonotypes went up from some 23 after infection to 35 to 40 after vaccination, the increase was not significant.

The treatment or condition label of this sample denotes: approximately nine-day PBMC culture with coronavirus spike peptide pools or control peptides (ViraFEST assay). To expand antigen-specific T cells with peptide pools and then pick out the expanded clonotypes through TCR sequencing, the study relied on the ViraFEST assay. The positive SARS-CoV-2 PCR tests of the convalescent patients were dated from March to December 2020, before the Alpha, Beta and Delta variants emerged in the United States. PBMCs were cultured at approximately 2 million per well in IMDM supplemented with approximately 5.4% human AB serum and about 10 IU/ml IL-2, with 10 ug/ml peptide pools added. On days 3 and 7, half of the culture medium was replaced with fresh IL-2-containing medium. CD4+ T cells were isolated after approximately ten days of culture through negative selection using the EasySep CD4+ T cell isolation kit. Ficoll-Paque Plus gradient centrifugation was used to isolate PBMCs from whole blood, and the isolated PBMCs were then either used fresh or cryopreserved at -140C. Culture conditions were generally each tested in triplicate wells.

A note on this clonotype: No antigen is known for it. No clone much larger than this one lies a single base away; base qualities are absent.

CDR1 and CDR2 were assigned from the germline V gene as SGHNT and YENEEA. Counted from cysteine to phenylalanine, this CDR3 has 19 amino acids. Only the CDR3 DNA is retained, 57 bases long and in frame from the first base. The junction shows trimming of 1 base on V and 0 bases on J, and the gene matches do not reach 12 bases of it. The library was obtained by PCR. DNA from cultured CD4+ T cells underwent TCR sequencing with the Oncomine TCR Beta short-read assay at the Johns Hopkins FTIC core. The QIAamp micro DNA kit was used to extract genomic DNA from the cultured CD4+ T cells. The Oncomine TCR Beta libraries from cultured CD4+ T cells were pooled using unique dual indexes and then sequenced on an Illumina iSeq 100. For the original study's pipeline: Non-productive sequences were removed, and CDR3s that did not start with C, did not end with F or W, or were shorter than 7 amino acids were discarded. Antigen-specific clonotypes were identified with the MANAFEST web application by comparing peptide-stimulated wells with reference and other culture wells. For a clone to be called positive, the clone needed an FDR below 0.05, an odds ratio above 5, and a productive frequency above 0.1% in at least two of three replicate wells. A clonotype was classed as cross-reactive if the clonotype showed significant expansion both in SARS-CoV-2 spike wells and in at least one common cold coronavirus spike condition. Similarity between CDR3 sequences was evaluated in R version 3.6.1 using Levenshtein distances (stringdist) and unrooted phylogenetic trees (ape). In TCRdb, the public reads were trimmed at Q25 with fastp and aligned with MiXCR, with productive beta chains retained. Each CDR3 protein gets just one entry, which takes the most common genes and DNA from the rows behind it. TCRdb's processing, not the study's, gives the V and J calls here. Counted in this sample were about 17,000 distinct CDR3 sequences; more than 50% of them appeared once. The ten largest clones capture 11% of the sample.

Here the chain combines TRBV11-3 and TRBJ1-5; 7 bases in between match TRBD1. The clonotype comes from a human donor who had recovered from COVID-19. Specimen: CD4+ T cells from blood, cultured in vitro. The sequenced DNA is TGTGCCAGCAGCTTAGTTGGGGGGGTGCGGGACAGTAGCAATCAGCCCCAGCATTTT. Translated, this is CASSLVGGVRDSSNQPQHF. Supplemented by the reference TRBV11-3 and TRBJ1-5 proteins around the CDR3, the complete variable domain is EAGVVQSPRYKIIEKKQPVAFWCNPISGHNTLYWYLQNLGQGPELLIRYENEEAVDDSQLPKDRFSAERLKGVDSTLKIQPAELGDSAVYLCASSLVGGVRDSSNQPQHFGDGTRLSIL.